This T cell receptor (beta chain) was identified during a study of blood T cell repertoires in COVID-19. Study as a whole: COVID-19 samples, acute and convalescent, were from the United States, Italy and Spain. Sample material is recorded as cDNA or gDNA derived from T cells, B-cell-depleted T cells, or PBMCs.

Per the original methods: Amplified reference gene primers provided the basis for estimating nucleated cell counts. Sequenced by immunoSEQ multiplex PCR; TCRdb stores in-frame clones only, minus some. Clone size and the V and J calls come from that table; the DNA yielded D and trimming. This sample has approximately 68,000 clones, with around 83% found just once. Trimming shortened V by 8 bases and J by 8 bases, and 7 bases separated the two germline ends. The CDR3 runs to 11 residues. The receptor was isolated from a woman older than 75 with active or convalescent COVID-19. V usage is TRBV23-1 and J usage is TRBJ1-6; D uncertain. TRBV23-1 carries the ORF label, with uncertain function. Sequencing input: peripheral blood. The CDR3 is CASASDSPLHF. The CDR3 region has the DNA TGCGCCAGCGCGTCTGATTCACCCCTCCACTTT.